The rows below give T cell receptor beta chains drawn from one sample of a study of T-cell memory formation after mild COVID-19. MiXCR, applied by TCRdb to the 5' RACE reads, yields one record per CDR3 protein. The table lists hundreds of thousands of distinct CDR3 sequences, more than 15% of them singletons, with about 12% in the top ten. Sample: PBMCs or a T cell subset sorted from them (not recorded which). These receptors were taken from an adult woman who had mild COVID-19 (a few samples of this study predate the infection). Cell type and time point are not known. Each CDR3 is given with its conserved first and last residue. The D gene is left open where the match is weak. Where a row states a size, it is once, few, many or the class of an expanded clone; other rows omit it.

>few|TRBV7-2|-|TRBJ2-6
CASSPARAGANVLTF
TGTGCCAGCAGCCCAGCGAGGGCTGGGGCCAACGTCCTGACTTTC
>few|TRBV7-2|TRBD1|TRBJ1-2
CASSSQGAANYGYTF
TGTGCCAGCAGCTCTCAGGGGGCAGCTAACTATGGCTACACCTTC
>many|TRBV4-3|TRBD1|TRBJ2-5
CASSQRQGDGQETQYF
TGCGCCAGCAGCCAGCGACAGGGAGACGGCCAAGAGACCCAGTACTTC
>-|TRBV30|-|TRBJ2-7
CAWSGERYEQYF
TGTGCCTGGAGTGGAGAGCGCTACGAGCAGTACTTC
>-|TRBV20-1|-|TRBJ1-3
CSVRQGNTIYF
TGCAGTGTTCGGCAGGGAAACACCATATATTTT
>few|TRBV7-2|TRBD1|TRBJ1-4
CASSLANRGVEKLFF
TGTGCCAGCAGCTTAGCGAACAGGGGCGTTGAAAAACTGTTTTTT
>few|TRBV7-9|TRBD1|TRBJ2-3
CASSQGQGAQYF
TGTGCCAGCAGCCAAGGACAGGGGGCGCAGTATTTT
>many|TRBV11-3|-|TRBJ2-5
CASSLVRETQYF
TGTGCCAGCAGCTTAGTTAGAGAGACCCAGTACTTC
>few|TRBV5-1|TRBD1|TRBJ1-5
CASSLGTGLGQPQHF
TGCGCCAGCAGCTTGGGGACAGGGCTAGGTCAGCCCCAGCATTTT
>once|TRBV30|-|TRBJ1-5
CAWSVRYFVGGDPSQPQHF
TGTGCCTGGAGTGTAAGGTATTTTGTAGGAGGGGACCCAAGCCAGCCCCAGCATTTT
>-|TRBV21-1|-|TRBJ2-1
CASSTTSRAWDEQFF
TGTGCCAGCAGCACCACGAGCAGGGCTTGGGATGAGCAGTTCTTC
>few|TRBV7-3|TRBD1|TRBJ1-1
CASTRGRDTEAFF
TGTGCCAGCACCAGGGGGCGCGACACTGAAGCTTTCTTT
>few|TRBV7-2|-|TRBJ2-5
CASSLGLLQETQYF
TGTGCCAGCAGCTTGGGACTGCTACAAGAGACCCAGTACTTC
>-|TRBV12-3/TRBV12-4|-|TRBJ1-1
CASSSDTNTEAFF
TGTGCCAGCAGTTCCGACACCAACACTGAAGCTTTCTTT
>few|TRBV12-3/TRBV12-4|-|TRBJ2-3
CASSLFPITDTQYF
TGTGCCAGCAGTTTGTTTCCAATCACAGATACGCAGTATTTT